What follows are 14 T cell receptor beta chains derived from one specimen sequenced in a study of breast tumors, draining lymph nodes, adjacent tissues. TCRdb processed the multiplex PCR reads anew with MiXCR; each CDR3 protein has one entry. The table records approximately 170,000 distinct CDR3 sequences, 25% to 40% of them present only once. Breast cancer patients provided tissue from their axillary draining lymph nodes. Sequenced input: axillary lymph node tissue. These receptors were obtained from a female donor with breast cancer. Some clones in this sample may be carry-over from other donors' samples.

A note on this clonotype: A much larger clone is a single base away; this may be a read error. The genes are TRBV29-1 and TRBJ2-2, with 7 positions matching TRBD2. The CDR3 sequence is 12 residues long. Per germline, CDR1 SQVTM and CDR2 ANQGSEA. Here the CDR3 reads CGVSGLIGELFF. The CDR3 coding sequence is TGCGGCGTTTCGGGACTAATCGGGGAGCTGTTTTTT.

This clonotype came up once. The CDR3 region is CAISELGGDSPLHF. CDR3 sequence (DNA): TGTGCCATCAGTGAGTTGGGGGGAGACTCACCCCTCCACTTT. V usage is TRBV10-3 and J usage is TRBJ1-6; TRBD1 might be the D (5 bases). The V and J ends lost 1 base and 10 bases respectively, with 11 bases between them. Germline V gives CDR1 ENHRY, CDR2 SYGVKD. The length of the CDR3 is 14 residues.

This clonotype appeared many times. The chain has TRBV4-1 and TRBJ2-7; no reliable D call. V was shortened by 1 base and J by 2 bases, with 12 bases between the two germline ends. The CDR3 runs 15 residues. Germline CDR1 MGHRA, CDR2 YSYEKL. The CDR3 bases are TGCGCCAGCAGCCAAGGCACTGGACCCACCTACGAGCAGTACTTC. Its protein is CASSQGTGPTYEQYF.

This clonotype showed up many times. The chain combines TRBV6-1 with TRBJ2-7, with D tentatively TRBD1 or TRBD2 (5 bases each). V was trimmed by 6 bases and J by 5 bases, leaving 8 bases between them. The CDR3 length is 11 residues. CDR1 and CDR2 from the germline V gene are MNHNS and SASEGT. The DNA for the CDR3 is TGTGCCAGCAGAAGAGGGGACGAGCAGTACTTC. Translating gives CASRRGDEQYF.

The rearrangement joins TRBV3-1 to TRBJ2-7; unclear D gene. Germline V CDR1 and CDR2: LGHDT, YNNKEL (reference sequence). V gave up 1 base and J gave up 1 base, with 8 bases separating them. CDR3 size: 14 residues. CDR3 in DNA: TGTGCCAGCAGCCAAGTTCCGTATTCCTACGAGCAGTACTTC. As protein: CASSQVPYSYEQYF.

The CDR3: CSATGGPYQETQYF. CDR3 DNA: TGCAGTGCTACGGGAGGACCGTACCAAGAGACCCAGTACTTC. The chain couples TRBV20-1 to TRBJ2-5; TRBD2 aligns across 7 bases. CDR1 is DFQATT, CDR2 SNEGSKA, per germline (reference sequence). The CDR3 covers 14 residues. The J segment lost 0 bases and the V segment lost 4 bases, leaving 5 bases of the junction unmatched.

A word on this clonotype: Given the absence of the conserved phenylalanine or tryptophan at the CDR3 end, a read error is likely. The DNA is left out, because the CDR3 cannot be placed on it with certainty; the CDR3 is given as TCRdb lists it. This chain connects TRBV15 to TRBJ2-5. The V gene's germline CDR1 is LNHNV and CDR2 YYDKDF (reference sequence). The CDR3 sequence runs 11 residues, both termini included. CDR3 region: CATSRDKGQSY.

This clonotype showed up many times. The gene calls are TRBV7-6 and TRBJ2-5, with D possibly matching TRBD2 (6 bases). V lost 4 bases and J 5 bases, leaving 17 bases between the germline ends. The CDR3 has 15 amino acids. Per the germline V gene, CDR1 is SGHVS and CDR2 is FNYEAQ. The CDR3, as DNA: TGTGCCAGCAGCTCCGATCGGGGGTATGGGGAGACCCAGTACTTC. This sequence encodes CASSSDRGYGETQYF.

This clonotype was detected many times. The chain employs TRBV6-6 and TRBJ2-5, with TRBD2 matching over 7 bases. This CDR3 contains 15 residues. CDR1 and CDR2 (germline): MNHNY, SVGAGI (reference sequence). The V and J ends lost 4 bases and 5 bases, in that order; junction bases with no gene match: 10. CDR3 in amino acids: CASSSRGGSGETQYF. The CDR3 nucleotides read TGTGCCAGCAGTTCCCGAGGCGGGAGTGGTGAGACCCAGTACTTC.

This clonotype was detected only a few times. This sequence joins TRBV18 and TRBJ1-2; possibly TRBD1 for D (5 bases). With 3 bases removed from V and 4 bases from J, the gap between germline ends came to 21 bases. The CDR3 has 17 residues. In germline, CDR1 is KGHSH, CDR2 LQKENI. This CDR3 reads CASSPKLQVLVGYGYTF. The CDR3, as DNA: TGTGCCAGCTCACCGAAGTTACAGGTTTTGGTAGGCTATGGCTACACCTTC.

This clonotype has more than one count but fewer than ten. The V and J genes are TRBV20-1 and TRBJ2-4; D possibly corresponds to TRBD1 (7 bases). V shed 5 bases and J shed 4 bases, with 18 bases lying between them. The CDR3 runs 15 residues. CDR1 DFQATT and CDR2 SNEGSKA come from the germline V gene (reference sequence). CDR3 in amino acids: CSASGDSVKKNIQYF. Here the CDR3 DNA reads TGCAGTGCTTCGGGGGACAGCGTCAAGAAAAACATTCAGTACTTC.

As concerns this clonotype: This may be a read error, as it is one base from a much larger clone. The chain employs TRBV10-3 and TRBJ1-2; 8 nucleotides agree with TRBD1. CDR3 length: 19 residues. CDR1 ENHRY and CDR2 SYGVKD come from the germline V gene. The CDR3 DNA is TGTGCCAGTAGATCAACCCGGGACAGGCATACTTTGGAAAACTGTGGCTACACCTTC. Amino acids: CASRSTRDRHTLENCGYTF.

Ten or more counts support this clonotype. The chain employs TRBV15 and TRBJ1-1; tentative D call: TRBD1 (5 bases). Germline CDR1 is LNHNV and CDR2 is YYDKDF (reference sequence). V shed 3 bases and J shed 1 base, with 6 bases lying between them. The CDR3 totals 13 residues. CDR3 amino acids: CATSSDRNTEAFF. The CDR3 nucleotides read TGTGCCACCAGCAGCGACAGGAACACTGAAGCTTTCTTT.

This clonotype was seen at least ten times. The V and J genes are TRBV5-1 and TRBJ2-7, with 13 positions matching TRBD2. The CDR3 length is 16 residues. Trimming removed 2 bases from V and 4 bases from J; junction bases left unmatched: 6. Germline CDR1 reads SGHRS; CDR2 reads YFSETQ. DNA for the CDR3: TGCGCCAGCAGCTTACTAGCGGGGGGGCCCCGATACGAGCAGTACTTC. It yields the protein CASSLLAGGPRYEQYF.